This T cell receptor (beta chain) comes out of a study of cytomegalovirus exposure and HLA in healthy donors. As regards this clone: The target antigen is unknown.

Broader study findings: Common viral pathogens (according to a later analysis) appeared linked to several of the most significant clusters. Usually a TCR sequence was rare, but some public TCRs were found in many donors. The study reported that TCR beta sequences accurately predicted HLA-A and HLA-B alleles in most subjects.

The PCR made use of 60 Vbeta and 13 Jbeta primers. The repertoire was sequenced with immunoSEQ multiplex PCR; TCRdb's copy has only in-frame clones and lacks some. The sample yields some 150,000 clones, around 80% seen once. J gave up 5 bases and V 4 bases, and 5 bases lay outside the gene matches. The CDR3 is made up of 14 amino acids. CDR1 and CDR2 (germline): ENHRY, SYGVKD. The origin of this receptor is a female donor in good health and CMV-seronegative. V gene TRBV10-3 combines with J gene TRBJ2-7, with 10 bases that match TRBD1. Input material: PBMCs. CDR3 nucleotide sequence: TGTGCCATCAGTGGGGGACAGGGGAGGGACGAGCAGTACTTC. This codes for CAISGGQGRDEQYF.